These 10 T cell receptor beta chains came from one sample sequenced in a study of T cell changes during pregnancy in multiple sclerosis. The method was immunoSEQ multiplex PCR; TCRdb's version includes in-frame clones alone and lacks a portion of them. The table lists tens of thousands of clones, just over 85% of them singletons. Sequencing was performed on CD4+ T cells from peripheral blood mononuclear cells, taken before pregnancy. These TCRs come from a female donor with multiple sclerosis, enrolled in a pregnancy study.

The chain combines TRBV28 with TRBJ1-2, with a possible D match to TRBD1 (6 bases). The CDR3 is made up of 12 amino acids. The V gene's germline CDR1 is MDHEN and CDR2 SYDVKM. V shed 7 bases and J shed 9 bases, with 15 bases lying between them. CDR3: CASTPRGGSYTF. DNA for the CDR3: TGTGCCAGCACTCCCCGAGGGGGTAGCTACACCTTC.

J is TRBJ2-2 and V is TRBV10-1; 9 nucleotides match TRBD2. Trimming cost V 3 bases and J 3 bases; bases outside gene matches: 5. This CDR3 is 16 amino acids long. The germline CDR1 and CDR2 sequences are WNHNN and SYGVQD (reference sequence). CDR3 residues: CASSDFSGRYTGELFF. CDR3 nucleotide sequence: TGCGCCAGCAGTGATTTTAGCGGGAGATACACCGGGGAGCTGTTTTTT.

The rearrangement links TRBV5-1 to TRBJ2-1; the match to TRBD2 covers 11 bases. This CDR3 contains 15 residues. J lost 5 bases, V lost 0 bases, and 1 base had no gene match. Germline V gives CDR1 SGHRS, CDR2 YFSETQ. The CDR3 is CASSLVLAGDNEQFF. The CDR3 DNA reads TGCGCCAGCAGCTTGGTACTAGCGGGAGACAATGAGCAGTTCTTC.

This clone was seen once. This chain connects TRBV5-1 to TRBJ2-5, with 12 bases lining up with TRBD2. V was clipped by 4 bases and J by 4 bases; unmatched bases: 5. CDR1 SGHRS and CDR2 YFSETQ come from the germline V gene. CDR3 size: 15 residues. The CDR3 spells CASSTGLAGGETQYF. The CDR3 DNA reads TGCGCCAGCAGCACGGGACTAGCGGGTGGAGAGACCCAGTACTTC.

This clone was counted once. CDR3 DNA: TGCAGCGTTGACCAGGGGACTAACTATGGCTACACCTTC. It is translated as CSVDQGTNYGYTF. The V and J genes are TRBV29-1 and TRBJ1-2; D may be TRBD1 (6 bases). The V gene lost 3 bases and the J gene lost 0 bases, with 8 bases spanning the gap. In germline, CDR1 is SQVTM, CDR2 ANQGSEA. The CDR3 runs 13 residues.

For the CDR3, the DNA is TGTGCCAGCAGCGTAGGGCGGGGGCAAGATACGCAGTATTTT. Protein: CASSVGRGQDTQYF. The V call is TRBV9, the J call TRBJ2-3, with a weak D call TRBD2 (7 bases). V lost 0 bases and J 5 bases, leaving 10 bases between the germline ends. Per the germline V gene, CDR1 is SGDLS and CDR2 is YYNGEE. This CDR3 has 14 amino acids.

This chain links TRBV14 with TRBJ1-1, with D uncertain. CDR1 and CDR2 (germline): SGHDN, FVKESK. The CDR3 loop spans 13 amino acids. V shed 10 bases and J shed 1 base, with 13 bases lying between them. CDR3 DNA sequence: TGTGCCACCACCACGGAGGCGAACACTGAAGCTTTCTTT. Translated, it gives CATTTEANTEAFF.

The chain's CDR3 is CASSRGGTEAFF. The DNA for the CDR3 is TGTGCCAGCAGCCGCGGAGGCACTGAAGCTTTCTTT. V is TRBV5-6 and J is TRBJ1-1; D call uncertain. Trimming removed 4 bases at V and 4 bases at J, with 8 bases between. Looked up from germline, CDR1 is SGHDT and CDR2 is YYEEEE. The CDR3 covers 12 residues.

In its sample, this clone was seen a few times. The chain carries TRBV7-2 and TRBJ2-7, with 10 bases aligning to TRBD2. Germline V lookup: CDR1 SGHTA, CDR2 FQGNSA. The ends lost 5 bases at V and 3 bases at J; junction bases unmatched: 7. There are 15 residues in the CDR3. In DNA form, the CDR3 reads TGTGCCAGCAGCCAACGGGCTAGCGGGAGCTACGAGCAGTACTTC. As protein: CASSQRASGSYEQYF.

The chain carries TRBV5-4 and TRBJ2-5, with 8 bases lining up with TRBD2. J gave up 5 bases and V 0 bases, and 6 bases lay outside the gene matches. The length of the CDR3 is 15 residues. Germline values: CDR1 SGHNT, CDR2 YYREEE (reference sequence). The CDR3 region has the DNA TGTGCCAGCAGCTTGGACCCAGGCGGGAGGGAGACCCAGTACTTC. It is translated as CASSLDPGGRETQYF.